This T cell receptor beta chain is from a study of cytomegalovirus exposure and HLA in healthy donors. General observations from the study: Generally TCR sequences proved uncommon, though certain public TCRs appeared in numerous donors. In vitro confirmation showed a few CMV-associated chains to be CMV antigen specific.

Comments on this clone: Its antigen is not known.

The junction had 10 bases not matched to a gene; V was cut back by 3 bases and J by 4 bases. This CDR3 has 16 residues. Germline assignment: CDR1 SGHVS and CDR2 FQNEAQ. Method: immunoSEQ multiplex PCR; TCRdb's copy keeps in-frame clones and lacks some. The top ten hold roughly 2.8% of the sample, which has some 200,000 clones, about four fifths seen once. The sequence derives from a woman between 18 and 29 years old in good health and CMV-seropositive. The genes are TRBV7-8 and TRBJ1-1; 8 bases fit TRBD1. Sequenced material: PBMCs. CDR3 residues: CASSFGTGTIGTEAFF. DNA of the CDR3: TGTGCCAGCAGCTTCGGGACAGGAACTATCGGCACTGAAGCTTTCTTT.